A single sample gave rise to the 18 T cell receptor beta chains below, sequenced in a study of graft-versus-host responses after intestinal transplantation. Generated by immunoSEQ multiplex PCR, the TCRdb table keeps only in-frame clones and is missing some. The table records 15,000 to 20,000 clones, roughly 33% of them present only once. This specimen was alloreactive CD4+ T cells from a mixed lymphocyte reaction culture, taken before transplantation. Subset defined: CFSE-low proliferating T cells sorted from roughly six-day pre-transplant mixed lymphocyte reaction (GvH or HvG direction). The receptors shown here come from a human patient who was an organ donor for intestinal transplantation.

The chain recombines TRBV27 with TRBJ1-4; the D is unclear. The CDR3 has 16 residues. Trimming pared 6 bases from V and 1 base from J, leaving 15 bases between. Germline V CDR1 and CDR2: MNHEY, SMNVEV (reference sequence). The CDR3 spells CASRRTGFLTNEKLFF. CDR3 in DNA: TGTGCCAGCAGAAGAACCGGGTTCCTAACTAATGAAAAACTGTTTTTT.

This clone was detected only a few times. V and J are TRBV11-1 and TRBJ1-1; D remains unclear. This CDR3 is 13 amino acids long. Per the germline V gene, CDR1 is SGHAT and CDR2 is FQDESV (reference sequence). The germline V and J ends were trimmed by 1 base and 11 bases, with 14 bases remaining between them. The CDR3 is CASSLGRTGLAFF. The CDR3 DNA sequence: TGTGCCAGCAGCTTAGGGAGGACGGGTCTGGCTTTCTTT.

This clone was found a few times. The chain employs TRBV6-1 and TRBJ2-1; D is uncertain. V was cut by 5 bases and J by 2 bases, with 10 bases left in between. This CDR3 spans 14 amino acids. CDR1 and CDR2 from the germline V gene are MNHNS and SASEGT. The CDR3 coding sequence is TGTGCCAGCAGTCCGCTAGGTGCCTACAATGAGCAGTTCTTC. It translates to CASSPLGAYNEQFF.

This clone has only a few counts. CDR3 loop: CASSAGTTYEQYF. Here the CDR3 DNA reads TGTGCCAGCAGCGCCGGGACAACCTACGAGCAGTACTTC. The V and J genes are TRBV9 and TRBJ2-7; possibly TRBD1 for D (6 bases). The CDR3 covers 13 residues. Germline CDR1 is SGDLS and CDR2 is YYNGEE. Deletions cut 3 bases from V and 2 bases from J, with 9 bases between. The full variable domain, rest sourced from reference TRBV9 and TRBJ2-7, is DSGVTQTPKHLITATGQRVTLRCSPRSGDLSVYWYQQSLDQGLQFLIQYYNGEERAKGNILERFSAQQFPDLHSELNLSSLELGDSALYFCASSAGTTYEQYFGPGTRLTVT.

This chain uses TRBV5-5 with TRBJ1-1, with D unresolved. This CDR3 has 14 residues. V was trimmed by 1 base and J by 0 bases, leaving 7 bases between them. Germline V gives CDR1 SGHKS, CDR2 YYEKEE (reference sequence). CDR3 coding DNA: TGTGCCAGCAGCTTGTGGGTCATGAACACTGAAGCTTTCTTT. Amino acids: CASSLWVMNTEAFF.

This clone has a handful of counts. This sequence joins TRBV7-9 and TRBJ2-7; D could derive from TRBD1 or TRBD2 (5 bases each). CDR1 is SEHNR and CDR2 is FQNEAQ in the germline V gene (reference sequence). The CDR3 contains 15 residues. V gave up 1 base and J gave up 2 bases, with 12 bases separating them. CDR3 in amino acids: CASSLDGTPAYEQYF. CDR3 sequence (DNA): TGTGCCAGCAGCTTAGACGGGACGCCAGCCTACGAGCAGTACTTC.

CDR3 coding DNA: TGTGCCAGCAGTTACTCTACCGTCTCCACCGCGCGCGAGCAGTACTTC. It is translated as CASSYSTVSTAREQYF. The chain uses TRBV6-6 and TRBJ2-7, with D unclear. The V gene's germline CDR1 is MNHNY and CDR2 SVGAGI (reference sequence). V lost 0 bases, J lost 6 bases, and 18 bases lay in between. The CDR3 totals 16 residues.

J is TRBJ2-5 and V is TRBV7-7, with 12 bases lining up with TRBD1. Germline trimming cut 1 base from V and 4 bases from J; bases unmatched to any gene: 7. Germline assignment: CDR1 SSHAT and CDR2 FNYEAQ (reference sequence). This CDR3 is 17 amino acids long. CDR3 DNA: TGTGCCAGCAGCTTAGGTTTGGGACAGGGGGCCGGAGAGACCCAGTACTTC. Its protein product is CASSLGLGQGAGETQYF. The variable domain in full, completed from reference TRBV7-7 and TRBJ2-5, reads GAGVSQSPRYKVTKRGQDVTLRCDPISSHATLYWYQQALGQGPEFLTYFNYEAQPDKSGLPSDRFSAERPEGSISTLTIQRTEQRDSAMYRCASSLGLGQGAGETQYFGPGTRLLVL.

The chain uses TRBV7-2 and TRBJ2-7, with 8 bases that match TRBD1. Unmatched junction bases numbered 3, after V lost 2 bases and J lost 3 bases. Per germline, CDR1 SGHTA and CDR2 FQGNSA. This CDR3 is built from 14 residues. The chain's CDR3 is CASSLRTGNYEQYF. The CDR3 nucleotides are TGTGCCAGCAGCTTACGGACAGGGAACTACGAGCAGTACTTC.

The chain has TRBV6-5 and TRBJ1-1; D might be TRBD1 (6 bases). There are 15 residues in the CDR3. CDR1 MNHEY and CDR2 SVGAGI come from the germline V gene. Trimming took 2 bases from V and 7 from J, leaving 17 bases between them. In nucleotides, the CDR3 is TGTGCCAGCAGTTACGGGGGCCCCGAACGAGGTGAAGCTTTCTTT. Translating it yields CASSYGGPERGEAFF.

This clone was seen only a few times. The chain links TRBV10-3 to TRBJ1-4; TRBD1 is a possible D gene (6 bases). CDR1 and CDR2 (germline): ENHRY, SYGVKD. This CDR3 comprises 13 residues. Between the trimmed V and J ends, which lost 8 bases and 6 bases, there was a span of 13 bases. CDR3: CAIAEAGDEKLFF. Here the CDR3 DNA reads TGTGCCATCGCAGAAGCAGGGGATGAAAAACTGTTTTTT.

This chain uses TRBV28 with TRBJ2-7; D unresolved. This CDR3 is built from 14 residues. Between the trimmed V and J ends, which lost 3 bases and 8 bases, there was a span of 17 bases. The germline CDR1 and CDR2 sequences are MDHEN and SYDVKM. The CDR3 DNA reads TGTGCCAGCAGTTTGCATACCTTGGGGATCCAGCAGTACTTC. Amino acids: CASSLHTLGIQQYF.

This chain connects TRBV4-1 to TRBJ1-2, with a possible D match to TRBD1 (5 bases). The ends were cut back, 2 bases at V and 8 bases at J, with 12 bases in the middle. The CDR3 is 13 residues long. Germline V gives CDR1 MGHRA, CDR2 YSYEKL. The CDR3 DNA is TGCGCCAGCAGCCAAATTTGGGGGAACGGCTACACCTTC. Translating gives CASSQIWGNGYTF.

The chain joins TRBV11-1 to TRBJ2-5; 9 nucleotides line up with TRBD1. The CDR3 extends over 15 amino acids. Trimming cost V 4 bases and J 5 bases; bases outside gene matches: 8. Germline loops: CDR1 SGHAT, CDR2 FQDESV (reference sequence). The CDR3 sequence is CASSSSGTGRETQYF. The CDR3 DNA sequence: TGTGCCAGCAGCTCTTCCGGGACAGGGAGGGAGACCCAGTACTTC.

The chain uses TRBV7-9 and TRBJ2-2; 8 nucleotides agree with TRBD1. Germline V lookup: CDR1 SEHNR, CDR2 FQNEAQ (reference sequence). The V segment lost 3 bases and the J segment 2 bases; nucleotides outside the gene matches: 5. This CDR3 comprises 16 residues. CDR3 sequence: CASSFSTGANTGELFF. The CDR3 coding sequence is TGTGCCAGCAGCTTTTCGACAGGGGCCAACACCGGGGAGCTGTTTTTT.

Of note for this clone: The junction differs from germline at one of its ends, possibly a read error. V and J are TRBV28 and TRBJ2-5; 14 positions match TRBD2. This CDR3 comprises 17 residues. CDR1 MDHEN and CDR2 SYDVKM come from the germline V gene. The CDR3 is CASSLWTSGRIQETQYF. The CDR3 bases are TGTGCCAGCAGTCTATGGACTAGCGGGAGGATTCAAGAGACCCAGTACTTC.

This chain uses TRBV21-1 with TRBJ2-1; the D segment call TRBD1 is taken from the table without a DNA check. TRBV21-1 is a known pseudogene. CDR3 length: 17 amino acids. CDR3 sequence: CASSVRDRLFSYNEQFF. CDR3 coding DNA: TGTGCCAGCAGCGTCCGGGACAGGCTTTTCTCCTACAATGAGCAGTTCTTC.

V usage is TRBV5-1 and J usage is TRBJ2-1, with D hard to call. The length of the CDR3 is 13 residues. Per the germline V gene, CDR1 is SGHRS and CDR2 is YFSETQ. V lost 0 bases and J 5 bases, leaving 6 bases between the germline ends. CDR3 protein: CASSLGPNNEQFF. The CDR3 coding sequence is TGCGCCAGCAGCTTGGGACCAAACAATGAGCAGTTCTTC.